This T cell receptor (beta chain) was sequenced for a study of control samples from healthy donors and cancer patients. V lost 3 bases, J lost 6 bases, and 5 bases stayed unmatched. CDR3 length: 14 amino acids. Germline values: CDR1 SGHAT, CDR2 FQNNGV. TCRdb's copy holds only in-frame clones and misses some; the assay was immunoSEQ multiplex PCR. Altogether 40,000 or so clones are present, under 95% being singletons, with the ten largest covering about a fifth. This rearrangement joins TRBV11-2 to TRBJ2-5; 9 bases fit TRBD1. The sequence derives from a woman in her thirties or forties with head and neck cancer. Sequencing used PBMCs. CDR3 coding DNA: TGTGCCAGCAGCTTCGGACAGGGGCGGCAGACCCAGTACTTC. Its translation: CASSFGQGRQTQYF.